Listed below are T cell receptor beta chains from one sample, sequenced in a study of blood T cell repertoires in COVID-19. Sequencing was performed with immunoSEQ multiplex PCR; in TCRdb, only in-frame clones are kept and a portion is missing. The repertoire holds 140,000 to 150,000 clones, with roughly four fifths as singletons. Source material: peripheral blood. The receptors stem from a human donor with acute or convalescent COVID-19. The donor label of this sample is uncertain. Each CDR3 is given with its conserved first and last residue. Fields, in order: J gene, D gene, V gene, clone size, CDR3 DNA, CDR3 protein. The D gene is left open where the match is weak. The listing skips clone size in some rows; elsewhere it reads once, few, many or a size class.

TRBJ1-5 | TRBD1 | TRBV6-1 | NA | TGTGCCAGCAGTGACGACAGGGGGCGATCCAATCAGCCCCAGCATTTT | CASSDDRGRSNQPQHF
TRBJ1-2 | NA | TRBV6-5 | NA | TGTGCCAGCACCCTGGGACACTTCTATGGCTACACCTTC | CASTLGHFYGYTF
TRBJ1-5 | NA | TRBV3-1/TRBV3-2 | NA | TGTGCCAGCAGCCGCACCATGGCAAACGGGCAGCCCCAGCATTTT | CASSRTMANGQPQHF
TRBJ1-2 | TRBD1 | TRBV2 | NA | TGTGCCAGCACCCAAGGGACAGGAAGATCCTATGGCTACACCTTC | CASTQGTGRSYGYTF
TRBJ1-1 | NA | TRBV6-1 | NA | TGTGCCAGCAGTTATGTCAGGGATGGGCGAGCTTTCTTT | CASSYVRDGRAFF
TRBJ1-5 | NA | TRBV7-9 | NA | TGTGCCAGCAGCTTCGCGGGGGGGGTTGATCAGCCCCAGCATTTT | CASSFAGGVDQPQHF
TRBJ1-2 | NA | TRBV19 | NA | TGTGCCAGTAGTATAGAGCAAGCAAACTATGGCTACACCTTC | CASSIEQANYGYTF
TRBJ1-6 | NA | TRBV12-5 | NA | TGTGCTAGTAGTCCAGGGGTAAGATCACCCCTCCACTTT | CASSPGVRSPLHF
TRBJ2-4 | TRBD1 | TRBV3-1/TRBV3-2 | NA | TGTGCCAGCAGCGTCGGGACAGGGGCCGCAAACGGAAAAAACATTCAGTACTTC | CASSVGTGAANGKNIQYF
TRBJ1-3 | NA | TRBV30 | NA | TGTGCCTGGACCCCGGGACACTTAGGAAACACCATATATTTT | CAWTPGHLGNTIYF
TRBJ1-3 | NA | TRBV5-8 | NA | TGTGCCAGCAGCTTGACCTACAGCTCTGGAAACACCATATATTTT | CASSLTYSSGNTIYF
TRBJ1-1 | TRBD1 | TRBV5-1 | NA | TGCGCCAGCAGCTGGGGGACAGGGACTACTGAAGCTTTCTTT | CASSWGTGTTEAFF
TRBJ1-4 | TRBD1 | TRBV5-1 | few | TGCGCCAGCCGACAGGGGCGGCCTAATGAAAAACTGTTTTTT | CASRQGRPNEKLFF
TRBJ1-2 | TRBD1 | TRBV11-2 | few | TGTGCCAGCAGCCTCGAGGCCGGGACAGGGAACTATGGCTACACCTTC | CASSLEAGTGNYGYTF
TRBJ2-2 | NA | TRBV12-3/TRBV12-4 | NA | TGTGCCAGCAGTTTAGGGGGCTCCGGGGAGCTGTTTTTT | CASSLGGSGELFF
TRBJ2-7 | NA | TRBV12-3/TRBV12-4 | NA | TGTGCCAGCACCCAAGGGACAACATACGAGCAGTACTTC | CASTQGTTYEQYF
TRBJ1-3 | TRBD1 | TRBV5-1 | NA | TGCGCCAGCAGCGCTGAGGGGGCGCGCTCTGGAAACACCATATATTTT | CASSAEGARSGNTIYF
TRBJ2-3 | NA | TRBV7-9 | NA | TGTGCCAGCAGCTTTTCACTCGCAGATACGCAGTATTTT | CASSFSLADTQYF
TRBJ1-6 | NA | TRBV6-5 | NA | TGTGCCAGCAGGAGGGGACTCATTGATTCACCCCTCCACTTT | CASRRGLIDSPLHF
TRBJ2-1 | TRBD2 | TRBV13 | NA | TGTGCCAGCAGCCGGACTAGCGGGTCGAGCTCCTACAATGAGCAGTTCTTC | CASSRTSGSSSYNEQFF
TRBJ1-2 | TRBD1 | TRBV5-1 | NA | TGCGCCACCCGCAGGGGGGCTATTGGTGGCTACACCTTC | CATRRGAIGGYTF
TRBJ1-1 | TRBD1 | TRBV3-1/TRBV3-2 | NA | TGTGCCAGCAGCCAGAGGACAGGGTCGGGGAACACTGAAGCTTTCTTT | CASSQRTGSGNTEAFF
TRBJ2-7 | NA | TRBV10-2 | NA | TGCGCCAGCAGTGATACCTTAGGGACATTACGAGAGCAGTACTTC | CASSDTLGTLREQYF
TRBJ1-1 | TRBD1 | TRBV7-9 | NA | TGTGCCAGCAGCTTCCAAGGGGGCAGGACTGAAGCTTTCTTT | CASSFQGGRTEAFF
TRBJ1-5 | NA | TRBV18 | NA | TGTGCCAGCTCACTCGATCAGGGTAATCAGCCCCAGCATTTT | CASSLDQGNQPQHF
TRBJ2-5 | TRBD1 | TRBV4-2 | NA | TGTGCCAGCAGTTCTGGGGACAGGGGGCTGGGAGAGACCCAGTACTTC | CASSSGDRGLGETQYF
TRBJ2-7 | TRBD1 | TRBV15 | NA | TGTGCCACCAGCAGAGAGCCGACAGGGGGCTTCACCTACGAGCAGTACTTC | CATSREPTGGFTYEQYF
TRBJ2-3 | TRBD2 | TRBV4-2 | once | TGTGCCAGCAGCTTGTTGGGACTAGAAAAAGAAGATACGCAGTATTTT | CASSLLGLEKEDTQYF